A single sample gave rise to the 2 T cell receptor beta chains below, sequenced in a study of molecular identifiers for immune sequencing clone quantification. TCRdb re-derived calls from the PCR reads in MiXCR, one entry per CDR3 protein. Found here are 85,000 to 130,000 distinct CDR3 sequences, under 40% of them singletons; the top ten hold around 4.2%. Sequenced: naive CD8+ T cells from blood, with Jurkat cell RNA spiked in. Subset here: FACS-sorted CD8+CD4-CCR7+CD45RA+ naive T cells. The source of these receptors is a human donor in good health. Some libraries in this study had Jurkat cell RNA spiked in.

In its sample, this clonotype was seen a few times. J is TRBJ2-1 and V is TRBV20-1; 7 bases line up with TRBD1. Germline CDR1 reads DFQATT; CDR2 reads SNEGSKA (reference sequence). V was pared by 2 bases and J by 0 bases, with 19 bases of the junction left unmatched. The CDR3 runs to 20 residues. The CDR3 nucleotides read TGCAGTGCTAGACCAAGGACCGGGACAGCTTTTATATTCTCCTACAATGAGCAGTTCTTC. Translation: CSARPRTGTAFIFSYNEQFF.

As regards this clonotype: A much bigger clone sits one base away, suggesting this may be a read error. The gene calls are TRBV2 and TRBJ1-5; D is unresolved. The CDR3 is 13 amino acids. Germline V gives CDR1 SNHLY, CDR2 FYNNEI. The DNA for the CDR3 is TGTGACACCGTCCTCAGTAGCAATCAGCCCCAGCATTTT. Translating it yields CDTVLSSNQPQHF.